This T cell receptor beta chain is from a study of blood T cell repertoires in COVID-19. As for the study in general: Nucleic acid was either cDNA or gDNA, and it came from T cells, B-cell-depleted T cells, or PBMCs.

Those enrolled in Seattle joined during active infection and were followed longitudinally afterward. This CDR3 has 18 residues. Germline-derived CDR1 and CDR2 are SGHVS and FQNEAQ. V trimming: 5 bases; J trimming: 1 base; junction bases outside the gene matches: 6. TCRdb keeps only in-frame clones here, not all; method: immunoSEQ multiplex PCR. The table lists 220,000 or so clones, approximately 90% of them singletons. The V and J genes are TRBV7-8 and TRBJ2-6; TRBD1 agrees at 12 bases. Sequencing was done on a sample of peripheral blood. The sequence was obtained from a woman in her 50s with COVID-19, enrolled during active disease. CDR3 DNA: TGTGCCAGCAGCCTCCGGGACAGGGGGCCATCTGGGGCCAACGTCCTGACTTTC. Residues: CASSLRDRGPSGANVLTF.